This TCR beta chain was found in a study of blood T cells in healthy people across ages. Whole-study findings and limits: A roughly linear fall in TCR beta diversity per million T cells was seen with increasing age.

Of note for this clonotype: Antigen unknown.

Through a sample-barcoded 5' primer and a J-beta primer mix, a second PCR was run for roughly 7 to 12 cycles. TCRdb reanalysed the 5' RACE reads using MiXCR and keeps one entry per CDR3 protein. The sample includes 1.5 million or so distinct CDR3 sequences, 42% seen only once; the top ten take 7.9%. Isolating PBMCs gave at least 7 million of these cells per sample. Germline assignment: CDR1 SGHTA and CDR2 FQGNSA. CDR3 length: 16 residues. V lost 5 bases and J 0 bases, leaving 16 bases between the germline ends. The rearrangement links TRBV7-2 to TRBJ1-2, with a tentative D call TRBD1 (5 bases). This TCR was recovered from a woman aged 18-29 years in good health. The sequencing input was blood. The CDR3 loop reads CASSLQRGETNYGYTF. For the CDR3, the DNA is TGTGCCAGCAGCCTTCAACGGGGCGAAACTAACTATGGCTACACCTTC.